The next 25 T cell receptor beta chains were all read from a single sample in a study of cytomegalovirus exposure and HLA in healthy donors. The PCR made use of 60 Vbeta and 13 Jbeta primers. Measured with immunoSEQ multiplex PCR; TCRdb has only the in-frame clones, and not every one. The table lists about 180,000 clones, around 76% of them singletons. The specimen was PBMCs. These receptors came from a woman between 25 and 40 years old in good health and CMV-seropositive.

The chain joins TRBV7-2 to TRBJ2-3; 13 nucleotides line up with TRBD2. This CDR3 has 18 amino acids. The germline gives CDR1 SGHTA, CDR2 FQGNSA. The V segment lost 4 bases and the J segment 0 bases; nucleotides outside the gene matches: 7. As DNA, the CDR3 is TGTGCCAGCAGCTCAAGGACTAGCGGGGGATCTAGCACAGATACGCAGTATTTT. It yields the protein CASSSRTSGGSSTDTQYF.

This chain joins TRBV5-1 and TRBJ2-7; 11 bases line up with TRBD1. Germline CDR1 reads SGHRS; CDR2 reads YFSETQ. The J segment lost 5 bases and the V segment lost 0 bases, leaving 4 bases of the junction unmatched. The CDR3 consists of 15 residues. The CDR3 DNA reads TGCGCCAGCAGCTTGGCGGGACAGGGGGTAAACGAGCAGTACTTC. This codes for CASSLAGQGVNEQYF.

The chain recombines TRBV6-6 with TRBJ1-5; unclear D gene. V lost 4 bases and J lost 1, with 5 bases in between. There are 13 residues in the CDR3. CDR1 is MNHNY and CDR2 is SVGAGI in the germline V gene (reference sequence). For the CDR3, the DNA is TGTGCCAGCAGTTCCAAAAGCAATCAGCCCCAGCATTTT. This translates into CASSSKSNQPQHF.

The chain combines TRBV4-1 with TRBJ2-5; D remains unclear. Trimming took 0 bases from V and 5 from J, leaving 10 bases between them. CDR3 length equals 14 residues. Germline assignment: CDR1 MGHRA and CDR2 YSYEKL. This CDR3 reads CASSQEAGMETQYF. Here the CDR3 DNA reads TGCGCCAGCAGCCAAGAAGCAGGCATGGAGACCCAGTACTTC.

This clone was seen just once. V is TRBV5-4 and J is TRBJ2-1, with 12 positions matching TRBD2. Trimming removed 3 bases from V and 0 bases from J; junction bases left unmatched: 7. Germline V gene sequence: CDR1 SGHNT, CDR2 YYREEE (reference sequence). The CDR3 extends over 18 amino acids. This CDR3 reads CASSSPGLAGSSYNEQFF. The CDR3 DNA sequence: TGTGCCAGCAGCTCCCCCGGACTAGCGGGGAGCTCCTACAATGAGCAGTTCTTC.

The chain combines TRBV5-4 with TRBJ2-3; D is unclear. This CDR3 comprises 20 residues. Looked up from germline, CDR1 is SGHNT and CDR2 is YYREEE (reference sequence). Trimming took 0 bases from V and 1 from J, leaving 24 bases between them. Written as DNA, the CDR3 is TGTGCCAGCAGCTTGGATTTAATTGCGGCCGCCGCAGAGGGCACAGATACGCAGTATTTT. Translation: CASSLDLIAAAAEGTDTQYF.

The rearrangement links TRBV5-8 to TRBJ2-3; the D gene is possibly TRBD1 (5 bases). Deletions cut 3 bases from V and 5 bases from J, with 16 bases between. Germline V gene lookup returns CDR1 SGHTS and CDR2 YDEGEE. The CDR3 totals 15 residues. The CDR3 region has the DNA TGTGCCAGCAGCTCGGGCAGGGCAATTGAAGATACGCAGTATTTT. Translated, it gives CASSSGRAIEDTQYF.

The chain uses TRBV18 and TRBJ2-7; 10 bases line up with TRBD2. CDR3 length: 16 amino acids. Germline V lookup: CDR1 KGHSH, CDR2 LQKENI. The junction had 8 bases not matched to a gene; V was cut back by 3 bases and J by 3 bases. The CDR3 spells CASSPSLAGESYEQYF. CDR3 sequence (DNA): TGTGCCAGCTCACCGTCCCTAGCGGGGGAAAGCTACGAGCAGTACTTC.

This clone was seen more than once but under ten times. V usage is TRBV5-1 and J usage is TRBJ1-4; D gene ambiguous. Germline CDR1 and CDR2: SGHRS and YFSETQ. This CDR3 contains 15 residues. Trimming shortened V by 4 bases and J by 0 bases, and 10 bases separated the two germline ends. Here the CDR3 DNA reads TGCGCCAGCAGCGCGCGACAAGCAACTAATGAAAAACTGTTTTTT. This sequence encodes CASSARQATNEKLFF.

The sample holds one count of this clone. V usage is TRBV6-5 and J usage is TRBJ2-5; D remains unclear. The CDR3 is 15 amino acids. Germline CDR1 MNHEY, CDR2 SVGAGI. The germline V and J ends were trimmed by 8 bases and 5 bases, with 21 bases remaining between them. CDR3 residues: CASFPKPSVRETQYF. CDR3 DNA: TGTGCCAGCTTTCCCAAACCCAGCGTCCGGGAGACCCAGTACTTC.

V gene TRBV4-2 combines with J gene TRBJ2-3; D possibly corresponds to TRBD1 (5 bases). This CDR3 has 14 residues. The germline V and J ends were trimmed by 0 bases and 1 base, with 5 bases remaining between them. The germline V gene encodes CDR1 LGHNA and CDR2 YNFKEQ. The chain's CDR3 is CASSQEGGTDTQYF. The CDR3 coding sequence is TGTGCCAGCAGCCAAGAAGGGGGCACAGATACGCAGTATTTT.

V usage is TRBV19 and J usage is TRBJ2-5, with D possibly matching TRBD2 (6 bases). The CDR3 spans 15 residues. V was trimmed by 7 bases and J by 5 bases, leaving 20 bases between them. The germline gives CDR1 LNHDA, CDR2 SQIVND (reference sequence). In DNA form, the CDR3 reads TGTGCCAGTAACGGGGGAGGCAGCTTCGTCGAGACCCAGTACTTC. It yields the protein CASNGGGSFVETQYF.

J is TRBJ1-6 and V is TRBV7-5; the table's D call, TRBD1, was not checked against the DNA. TRBV7-5 is reported as a pseudogene. The CDR3 extends over 16 amino acids. This chain's CDR3 is CARPMGSQGGNSPLHF. CDR3 nucleotide sequence: TGTGCCAGACCTATGGGGTCGCAGGGGGGTAATTCACCCCTCCACTTT.

The chain joins TRBV4-2 to TRBJ2-3; TRBD1 might be the D (5 bases). The germline V and J ends were trimmed by 1 base and 0 bases, with 11 bases remaining between them. The CDR3 has 16 amino acids. Germline V gives CDR1 LGHNA, CDR2 YNFKEQ. In DNA, the CDR3 is TGTGCCAGCAGCCAAGGGGGCGCAGATAGCACAGATACGCAGTATTTT. It is translated as CASSQGGADSTDTQYF.

J is TRBJ2-3 and V is TRBV21-1; the DNA was not used to check the table's D call, TRBD1. TRBV21-1 is a known pseudogene. The CDR3 length is 16 residues. CDR3 bases: TGTGCCAGCAGCACCTTGGACAGGGGGGGGACAGATACGCAGTATTTT. This gives the protein CASSTLDRGGTDTQYF.

The chain combines TRBV4-3 with TRBJ1-4; D unresolved. This CDR3 comprises 14 residues. V was trimmed by 3 bases and J by 3 bases, leaving 8 bases between them. From germline, CDR1 is LGHNA and CDR2 YSLEER. DNA of the CDR3: TGCGCCAGCAGCCATATAGCCTCTAATGAAAAACTGTTTTTT. Protein product: CASSHIASNEKLFF.

This sequence joins TRBV30 and TRBJ2-4; 7 positions match TRBD2. Germline V gene lookup returns CDR1 GTSNPN and CDR2 SVGIG (reference sequence). The trim removed 0 bases at V and 6 bases at J, leaving 8 bases unmatched. The CDR3 spans 15 residues. The DNA for the CDR3 is TGTGCCTGGAGTGTTGGGGGGGGGAACAGAAACATTCAGTACTTC. This encodes CAWSVGGGNRNIQYF.

This chain uses TRBV11-3 with TRBJ2-5; 8 bases are a match to TRBD1. Trimming took 6 bases from V and 5 from J; bases not matched to a gene: 11. The CDR3 sequence is 15 residues long. Germline CDR1 and CDR2: SGHNT and YENEEA. In nucleotides, the CDR3 is TGTGCCAGCAGGTCGGACAGGGATCGACGGGAGACCCAGTACTTC. Protein sequence: CASRSDRDRRETQYF.

V usage is TRBV2 and J usage is TRBJ1-6; D perhaps matches TRBD1 (5 bases). V was pared by 6 bases and J by 8 bases, with 14 bases between. Germline CDR1 and CDR2: SNHLY and FYNNEI. This CDR3 spans 14 amino acids. The CDR3 DNA reads TGTGCCAGCAGCCCGAATACAGGTTATTCACCCCTCCACTTT. Translation: CASSPNTGYSPLHF. Drawing the rest from reference TRBV2 and TRBJ1-6, the complete variable domain is EPEVTQTPSHQVTQMGQEVILRCVPISNHLYFYWYRQILGQKVEFLVSFYNNEISEKSEIFDDQFSVERPDGSNFTLKIRSTKLEDSAMYFCASSPNTGYSPLHFGNGTRLTVT.

The chain joins TRBV7-3 to TRBJ1-6; a possible D gene is TRBD1 (6 bases). Trimming cost V 5 bases and J 0 bases, with 17 bases left between them. Germline V gives CDR1 SGHTA, CDR2 FQGTGA. The length of the CDR3 is 18 residues. CDR3 amino acids: CASSPGGALGSYNSPLHF. For the CDR3, the DNA is TGTGCCAGCAGCCCGGGGGGGGCCCTAGGCTCCTATAATTCACCCCTCCACTTT.

The genes are TRBV6-1 and TRBJ1-5; no clear D. CDR1 is MNHNS and CDR2 is SASEGT in the germline V gene. CDR3 size: 18 residues. With 2 bases removed from V and 0 bases from J, the gap between germline ends came to 17 bases. The chain's CDR3 is CASSEFTPRHYSNQPQHF. The CDR3 DNA reads as TGTGCCAGCAGTGAATTCACGCCGAGACATTATAGCAATCAGCCCCAGCATTTT.

This chain uses TRBV27 with TRBJ2-7; tentative D call: TRBD2 (6 bases). This CDR3 is 14 amino acids long. Germline CDR1 and CDR2: MNHEY and SMNVEV (reference sequence). V dropped 4 bases and J dropped 9 bases, with 19 bases sitting between them. CDR3 residues: CASSSGGSIFLQYF. DNA for the CDR3: TGTGCCAGCAGTTCCGGGGGTTCTATATTTTTGCAGTACTTC.

The chain joins TRBV27 to TRBJ2-7; possibly TRBD1 for D (5 bases). CDR3 size: 13 residues. V lost 2 bases and J 4 bases, leaving 9 bases between the germline ends. Germline CDR1 is MNHEY and CDR2 is SMNVEV (reference sequence). CDR3: CASSLKGLYEQYF. The CDR3 DNA follows: TGTGCCAGCAGTTTAAAGGGGTTGTACGAGCAGTACTTC.

This clone has just a few counts. The V call is TRBV29-1, the J call TRBJ2-7; perhaps TRBD2 as D (5 bases). Germline-derived CDR1 and CDR2 are SQVTM and ANQGSEA. There are 12 residues in the CDR3. Between the trimmed V and J ends, which lost 6 bases and 2 bases, there was a span of 11 bases. The CDR3 DNA is TGCAGCGTAAACGACGGGACCTACGAGCAGTACTTC. It yields the protein CSVNDGTYEQYF.

This clone showed up just a few times. The rearrangement links TRBV9 to TRBJ1-2; unclear D gene. There are 19 residues in the CDR3. V shed 1 base and J shed 6 bases, with 28 bases lying between them. CDR1 and CDR2 from the germline V gene are SGDLS and YYNGEE. The CDR3 protein is CASSVHTPVPALFSDGYTF. The CDR3 coding sequence is TGTGCCAGCAGCGTACATACCCCCGTCCCCGCTCTCTTCAGTGATGGCTACACCTTC.